These 7 T cell receptor beta chains came from one sample sequenced in a study of technical replicates of blood from several donors. The data were produced by immunoSEQ multiplex PCR, yet TCRdb's version contains in-frame clones alone and is incomplete. The table includes tens of thousands of clones, 95% to 99% detected once. Sequenced: T cells isolated from PBMCs. These receptors were collected from a human donor in good health.

The chain uses TRBV29-1 and TRBJ1-2; D uncertain. The V end was cut by 8 bases, the J end by 3 bases, with 10 bases between. The CDR3 length is 11 residues. Per germline, CDR1 SQVTM and CDR2 ANQGSEA. Here the CDR3 reads CSIRFDYGYTF. The CDR3 DNA follows: TGCAGCATCAGGTTTGACTATGGCTACACCTTC. Full variable domain (remainder filled in from reference TRBV29-1 and TRBJ1-2): SAVISQKPSRDICQRGTSLTIQCQVDSQVTMMFWYRQQPGQSLTLIATANQGSEATYESGFVIDKFPISRPNLTFSTLTVSNMSPEDSSIYLCSIRFDYGYTFGSGTRLTVV.

CDR3 coding DNA: TGTGCCAGCAGCGACCTGGGAAAGGGGCGACATAACACTGAAGCTTTCTTT. Protein sequence: CASSDLGKGRHNTEAFF. This chain links TRBV5-6 with TRBJ1-1; perhaps TRBD1 as D (5 bases). The V gene lost 4 bases and the J gene lost 2 bases, with 21 bases spanning the gap. In germline, CDR1 is SGHDT, CDR2 YYEEEE. There are 17 residues in the CDR3.

The chain carries TRBV12-5 and TRBJ2-1, with no clear D. The CDR3 length is 14 residues. The germline V gene has CDR1 LGHNT and CDR2 FRNRAP. V was cut by 5 bases and J by 1 base, with 9 bases left in between. CDR3 DNA sequence: TGTGCTAGTGGTGACTTCGGATCCTACAATGAGCAGTTCTTC. It translates to CASGDFGSYNEQFF.

The gene calls are TRBV28 and TRBJ1-3; D unresolved. The CDR3 loop spans 16 amino acids. Per germline, CDR1 MDHEN and CDR2 SYDVKM. V dropped 6 bases and J dropped 0 bases, with 15 bases sitting between them. CDR3 loop: CASSPTQVFSGNTIYF. The CDR3 DNA reads as TGTGCCAGCAGCCCAACTCAGGTCTTCTCTGGAAACACCATATATTTT.

This chain connects TRBV7-2 to TRBJ2-7; 7 bases map to TRBD2. CDR1 and CDR2 (germline): SGHTA, FQGNSA. This CDR3 contains 14 residues. V was clipped by 2 bases and J by 5 bases; unmatched bases: 6. CDR3 in DNA: TGTGCCAGCAGCTTACTGCGGGAGCTCAACGAGCAGTACTTC. Protein: CASSLLRELNEQYF.

The chain combines TRBV7-2 with TRBJ2-1; TRBD1 matches 9 bases. Germline V gives CDR1 SGHTA, CDR2 FQGNSA. Trimming took 3 bases from V and 6 from J; bases not matched to a gene: 3. The length of the CDR3 is 14 residues. CDR3 loop: CASSLGQGGNEQFF. The CDR3 coding sequence is TGTGCCAGCAGCTTGGGACAGGGAGGCAATGAGCAGTTCTTC.

The J gene is TRBJ2-7, the V gene TRBV10-3; TRBD2 aligns across 9 bases. Germline CDR1 and CDR2: ENHRY and SYGVKD. V lost 3 bases to trimming and J lost 0 bases; unmatched junction nucleotides: 6. The CDR3 length is 16 residues. The CDR3 here is CAISDPLAGSSYEQYF. CDR3 coding DNA: TGTGCCATCAGTGACCCCCTAGCGGGATCCTCCTACGAGCAGTACTTC.